One and the same sample provided the 15 T cell receptor beta chains below, sequenced in a study of neurological immune-mediated disorders. TCRdb called the 5' RACE reads again in MiXCR, with one record for every CDR3 protein. This table has around 50,000 distinct CDR3 sequences, approximately 3.5% appearing once. The sample comprised PBMCs. The receptors come from a woman younger than 45 with multiple sclerosis.

Many counts were recorded for this clonotype. The V and J genes are TRBV20-1 and TRBJ2-3; D ambiguous. Between the trimmed V and J ends, which lost 4 bases and 2 bases, there was a span of 4 bases. The germline gives CDR1 DFQATT, CDR2 SNEGSKA (reference sequence). This CDR3 has 11 residues. In DNA, the CDR3 is TGCAGTGCTACCCACACAGATACGCAGTATTTT. It is translated as CSATHTDTQYF.

This clonotype was seen many times. The rearrangement links TRBV5-1 to TRBJ2-1, with 11 bases that match TRBD2. Germline V gives CDR1 SGHRS, CDR2 YFSETQ. Trimming removed 3 bases from V and 6 bases from J; junction bases left unmatched: 11. CDR3 length: 17 residues. The CDR3 here is CASSSPTSGGPRNEQFF. The CDR3 nucleotides read TGCGCCAGCAGCTCGCCAACTAGCGGGGGTCCCCGCAATGAGCAGTTCTTC.

This clonotype was observed at least ten times. The CDR3 protein is CASRATRQGQETQYF. As DNA, the CDR3 is TGTGCCAGTAGGGCTACGAGACAGGGCCAAGAGACCCAGTACTTC. V usage is TRBV19 and J usage is TRBJ2-5, with 7 bases aligning to TRBD1. This CDR3 is built from 15 residues. J gave up 1 base and V 6 bases, and 8 bases lay outside the gene matches. Per the germline V gene, CDR1 is LNHDA and CDR2 is SQIVND (reference sequence).

The V gene is TRBV6-1, the J gene TRBJ2-7, with a tentative D call TRBD1 (6 bases). Trimming removed 7 bases at V and 3 bases at J, with 16 bases between. The germline V gene encodes CDR1 MNHNS and CDR2 SASEGT. The CDR3 has 14 amino acids. CDR3 nucleotides: TGTGCCAGCAAAGGGTATCAGGGGTTCTACGAGCAGTACTTC. It specifies CASKGYQGFYEQYF.

This clonotype was seen ten or more times. V is TRBV6-6 and J is TRBJ2-2, with TRBD2 as a possible D gene (5 bases). This CDR3 is 12 amino acids long. Germline lookup yields CDR1 MNHNY and CDR2 SVGAGI (reference sequence). Trimming cost V 8 bases and J 4 bases, with 8 bases left between them. The CDR3 DNA is TGTGCCAGCGCCCGGGGCACCGGGGAGCTGTTTTTT. It yields the protein CASARGTGELFF.

This clonotype came up many times. This chain links TRBV18 with TRBJ2-1; 7 bases match TRBD1. CDR1 and CDR2 from the germline V gene are KGHSH and LQKENI. The V gene end was trimmed by 3 bases and the J gene end by 6 bases; junction bases not matched to a gene: 8. The CDR3 loop spans 15 amino acids. The CDR3 spells CASSPGTDQANEQFF. In nucleotides, the CDR3 is TGTGCCAGCTCACCCGGGACAGACCAGGCCAATGAGCAGTTCTTC.

Ten or more counts support this clonotype. The chain has TRBV5-1 and TRBJ2-5; D unresolved. CDR1 SGHRS and CDR2 YFSETQ come from the germline V gene. V was clipped by 4 bases and J by 7 bases, with 17 bases between them. This CDR3 region has 14 residues. The CDR3 DNA reads TGCGCCAGCAGCCCCGAGTGGGCCTCTGGGACCCAGTACTTC. Encoded protein: CASSPEWASGTQYF.

This clonotype was seen many times. The rearrangement links TRBV5-1 to TRBJ1-1; perhaps TRBD1 as D (5 bases). Between the trimmed V and J ends, which lost 4 bases and 0 bases, there was a span of 10 bases. Germline V gene sequence: CDR1 SGHRS, CDR2 YFSETQ. The CDR3 has 14 residues. DNA for the CDR3: TGCGCCAGCAGCCAGACAGAACTGAACACTGAAGCTTTCTTT. Amino acids: CASSQTELNTEAFF.

This clonotype was recorded at least ten times. This rearrangement joins TRBV7-2 to TRBJ2-3; D possibly corresponds to TRBD1 (5 bases). Germline CDR1 SGHTA, CDR2 FQGNSA. The CDR3 totals 16 residues. Trimming removed 5 bases from V and 0 bases from J, with 15 bases in between. CDR3 region: CASSQTQTASTDTQYF. CDR3 sequence (DNA): TGTGCCAGCAGCCAGACCCAGACAGCGAGCACAGATACGCAGTATTTT.

This clonotype was observed a handful of times. The missing conserved phenylalanine or tryptophan at the end of this CDR3 makes a read error likely. The chain couples TRBV7-2 to TRBJ2-7; D gene uncertain. The germline CDR1 and CDR2 sequences are SGHTA and FQGNSA. V was cut by 2 bases and J by 6 bases, with 8 bases left in between. The CDR3 spans 12 residues. CDR3 region: CASSLQVSEQYN. In DNA, the CDR3 is TGTGCCAGCAGCTTACAGGTCTCCGAGCAGTACAAC.

This clonotype was recorded many times. This chain joins TRBV27 and TRBJ2-7; 8 bases are shared with TRBD2. The CDR3 extends over 15 amino acids. The germline gives CDR1 MNHEY, CDR2 SMNVEV (reference sequence). Losses at the gene ends were 1 base for V and 2 bases for J; bases not matched to a gene: 4. CDR3 protein: CASSLFGSGTYEQYF. CDR3 nucleotide sequence: TGTGCCAGCAGTTTATTTGGTAGCGGGACCTACGAGCAGTACTTC.

This clonotype was seen ten or more times. The chain employs TRBV15 and TRBJ1-3, with D perhaps TRBD1 (5 bases). This CDR3 region has 15 residues. CDR1 LNHNV and CDR2 YYDKDF come from the germline V gene (reference sequence). Between the trimmed V and J ends, which lost 0 bases and 6 bases, there was a span of 12 bases. The DNA of the CDR3 is TGTGCCACCAGCAGAGATGTTTCAGGGAAAAACACCATATATTTT. Translated: CATSRDVSGKNTIYF.

The V call is TRBV5-1, the J call TRBJ1-1; D is uncertain. Germline lookup yields CDR1 SGHRS and CDR2 YFSETQ. The CDR3 has 16 residues. V was trimmed by 2 bases and J by 0 bases, leaving 14 bases between them. The CDR3 nucleotides read TGCGCCAGCAGCTTCGGGAGTAAACTTTTGAACACTGAAGCTTTCTTT. Protein product: CASSFGSKLLNTEAFF.

This clonotype has just one count. This sequence may be a read error, since a much larger clone differs from it by one base. Because the CDR3 is missing its conserved closing phenylalanine or tryptophan, this is likely a read error. V and J are TRBV29-1 and TRBJ2-4; maybe TRBD2 (6 bases). The CDR3 extends over 17 amino acids. Germline assignment: CDR1 SQVTM and CDR2 ANQGSEA. Deletions cut 4 bases from V and 0 bases from J, with 19 bases between. The CDR3 nucleotides are TGCAGCGTTGTTGGAGATGGGGGGACTCTAGCCAAAAACATTCAGTACATC. It is translated as CSVVGDGGTLAKNIQYI.

In its sample, this clonotype was seen many times. The chain uses TRBV4-3 and TRBJ2-1; 9 positions match TRBD2. The CDR3 runs to 17 residues. Germline values: CDR1 LGHNA, CDR2 YSLEER. V shed 2 bases and J 5 bases; nucleotides not matched to a gene: 10. CDR3 protein: CASSQHPQREVHNEQFF. The CDR3 DNA reads as TGCGCCAGCAGCCAACACCCACAGCGGGAGGTCCACAATGAGCAGTTCTTC.